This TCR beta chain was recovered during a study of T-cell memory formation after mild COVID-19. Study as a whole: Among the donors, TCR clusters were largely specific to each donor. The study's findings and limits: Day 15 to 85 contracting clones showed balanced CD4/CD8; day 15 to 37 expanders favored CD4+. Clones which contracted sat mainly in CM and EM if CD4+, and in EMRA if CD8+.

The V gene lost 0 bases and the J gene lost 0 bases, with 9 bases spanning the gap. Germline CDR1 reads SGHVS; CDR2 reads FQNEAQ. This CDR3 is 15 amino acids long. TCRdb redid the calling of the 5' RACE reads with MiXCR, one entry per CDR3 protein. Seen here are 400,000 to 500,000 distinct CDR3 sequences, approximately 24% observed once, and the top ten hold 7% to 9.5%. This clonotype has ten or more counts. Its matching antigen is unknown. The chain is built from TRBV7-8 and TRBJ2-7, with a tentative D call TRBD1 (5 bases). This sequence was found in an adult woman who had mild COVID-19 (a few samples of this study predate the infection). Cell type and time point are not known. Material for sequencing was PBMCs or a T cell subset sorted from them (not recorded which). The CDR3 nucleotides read TGTGCCAGCAGCTTAGCGCAGGGTCCCTCCTACGAGCAGTACTTC. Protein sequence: CASSLAQGPSYEQYF.